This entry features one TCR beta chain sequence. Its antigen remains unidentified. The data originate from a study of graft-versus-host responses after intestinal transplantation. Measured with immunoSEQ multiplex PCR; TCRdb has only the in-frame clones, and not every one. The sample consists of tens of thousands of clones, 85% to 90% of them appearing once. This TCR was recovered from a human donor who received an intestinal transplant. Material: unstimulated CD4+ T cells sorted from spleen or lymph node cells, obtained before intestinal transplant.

The CDR3 DNA follows: TGTGCCAGCAGCTTAGAAGGGGGCCTAACTGAAGCTTTCTTT. This translates into CASSLEGGLTEAFF. The chain employs TRBV7-9 and TRBJ1-1, with 7 bases matching TRBD1. J gave up 5 bases and V 1 base, and 4 bases lay outside the gene matches. This CDR3 region has 14 residues. Germline CDR1 SEHNR, CDR2 FQNEAQ (reference sequence).